What follows is one TCR beta chain and its context. The antigen is not known. Patients newly diagnosed with hyperthyroidism, under 2 months' duration, were aged 18 to 65, the study reports. Excluded were patients with other autoimmune diseases, uncontrolled infections, pregnancy or lactation. This sample is part of a study of Graves' ophthalmopathy and Graves' hyperthyroidism. Study results and limitations: A majority of expanded thyroid clonotypes exceeding 0.001 frequency were likewise present in blood.

The study amplified TCR beta CDR3 regions using RNA transcripts. Amplification began with first-round RT-PCR using HTBI primers, then second-round multiplex PCR was performed. TCRdb independently ran MiXCR on the multiplex PCR reads; one entry per CDR3 protein. In the table there are over a million distinct CDR3 sequences, less than 45% of which are singletons. CDR3 length equals 16 residues. The V end was cut by 5 bases, the J end by 8 bases, with 24 bases between. CDR1 and CDR2 from the germline V gene are MNHEY and SVGEGT. Sequenced material: peripheral blood or thyroid tissue (not recorded which). This sequence joins TRBV6-2 or TRBV6-3 and TRBJ1-2, with a possible D match to TRBD1 (5 bases). The source of this sequence is an adult man with Graves' hyperthyroidism. The CDR3 reads CASSPGRLPGLGGYTF. CDR3 sequence (DNA): TGTGCCAGCAGTCCGGGACGCCTACCAGGACTGGGCGGCTACACCTTC.